Below are 6 T cell receptor beta chains sequenced from a single sample in a study of blood T cell repertoires in COVID-19. The method was immunoSEQ multiplex PCR; TCRdb's version includes in-frame clones alone and lacks a portion of them. The sample has 300,000 to 350,000 clones, 80% to 90% seen once. Sequenced: PBMCs or T cells enriched from blood (not recorded which). Source of these receptors: a middle-aged woman with acute COVID-19.

This clone occurred once. The genes are TRBV21-1 and TRBJ1-2. TRBV21-1 is a recognized pseudogene. This CDR3 is built from 14 residues. DNA for the CDR3: TGTGCCAGCAAGGCAGGAGGAGGAGGCTATGGCTACACCTTC. It specifies CASKAGGGGYGYTF.

This chain uses TRBV4-1 with TRBJ1-2; D is unresolved. The CDR3 sequence is 12 residues long. V shed 5 bases and J shed 6 bases, with 10 bases lying between them. Germline V gives CDR1 MGHRA, CDR2 YSYEKL. CDR3 nucleotide sequence: TGCGCCAGCAGCGGGTTAGAGGATGGCTACACCTTC. It translates to CASSGLEDGYTF.

The chain employs TRBV7-9 and TRBJ2-1; 13 bases are a match to TRBD2. J lost 3 bases, V lost 5 bases, and 4 bases had no gene match. This CDR3 has 16 residues. Germline V gene sequence: CDR1 SEHNR, CDR2 FQNEAQ (reference sequence). CDR3 loop: CASSPGTSGNYNEQFF. The CDR3 nucleotides read TGTGCCAGCAGCCCCGGGACTAGCGGGAACTACAATGAGCAGTTCTTC.

The CDR3 loop is CASRRTGQANTEAFF. The CDR3 coding sequence is TGTGCCAGCAGGCGGACGGGACAGGCGAACACTGAAGCTTTCTTT. V is TRBV2 and J is TRBJ1-1; 8 bases fit TRBD1. The germline gives CDR1 SNHLY, CDR2 FYNNEI. This CDR3 comprises 15 residues. V dropped 6 bases and J dropped 1; count of bases not matched to a gene: 7.

V usage is TRBV11-3 and J usage is TRBJ2-7; possible D gene TRBD1, 6 bases. CDR3 length equals 14 residues. Trimming removed 3 bases at V and 0 bases at J, with 9 bases between. CDR1 and CDR2 (germline): SGHNT, YENEEA. The CDR3 DNA sequence: TGTGCCAGCAGCTTTCAGGGGAGCTCCTACGAGCAGTACTTC. Its translation is CASSFQGSSYEQYF.

The rearrangement links TRBV19 to TRBJ1-1; 9 bases agree with TRBD1. The germline V gene has CDR1 LNHDA and CDR2 SQIVND (reference sequence). Germline trimming cut 7 bases from V and 4 bases from J; bases unmatched to any gene: 10. This CDR3 has 15 amino acids. The CDR3 here is CASTLGQGTPTEAFF. For the CDR3, the DNA is TGTGCCAGTACCTTGGGACAGGGAACCCCCACTGAAGCTTTCTTT.